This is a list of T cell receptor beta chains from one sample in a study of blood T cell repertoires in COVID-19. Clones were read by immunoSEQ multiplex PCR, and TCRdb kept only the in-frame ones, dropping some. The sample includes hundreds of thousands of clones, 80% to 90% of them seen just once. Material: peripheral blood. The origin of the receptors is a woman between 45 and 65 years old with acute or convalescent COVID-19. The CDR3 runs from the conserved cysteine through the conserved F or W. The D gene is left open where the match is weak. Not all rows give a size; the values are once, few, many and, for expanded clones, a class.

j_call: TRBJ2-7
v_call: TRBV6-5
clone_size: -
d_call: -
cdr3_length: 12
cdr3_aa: CASNGGTYEQYF
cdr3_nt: TGTGCCAGCAATGGGGGGACCTACGAGCAGTACTTC

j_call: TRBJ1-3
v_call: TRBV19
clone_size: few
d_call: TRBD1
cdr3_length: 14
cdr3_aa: CASSPTGPGNTIYF
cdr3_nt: TGTGCCAGTAGCCCGACAGGGCCTGGAAACACCATATATTTT

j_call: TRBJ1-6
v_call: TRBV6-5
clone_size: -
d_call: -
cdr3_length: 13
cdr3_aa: CASSYIQNSPLHF
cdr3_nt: TGTGCCAGCAGTTACATACAGAATTCACCCCTCCACTTT

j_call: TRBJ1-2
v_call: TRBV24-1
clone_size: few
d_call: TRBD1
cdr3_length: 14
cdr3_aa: CATSAPTGNYGYTF
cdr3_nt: TGTGCCACCAGTGCCCCGACAGGGAACTATGGCTACACCTTC

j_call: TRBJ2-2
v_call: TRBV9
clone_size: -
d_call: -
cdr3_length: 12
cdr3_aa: CASSASPGELFF
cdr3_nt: TGTGCCAGCAGTGCAAGCCCAGGGGAGCTGTTTTTT

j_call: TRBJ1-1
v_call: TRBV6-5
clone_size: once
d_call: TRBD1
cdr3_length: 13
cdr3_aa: CASSTDRGSEAFF
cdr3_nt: TGTGCCAGCAGTACCGACAGGGGCTCTGAAGCTTTCTTT

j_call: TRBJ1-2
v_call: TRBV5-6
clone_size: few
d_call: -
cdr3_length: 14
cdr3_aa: CASSLSGTNYGYTF
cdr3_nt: TGTGCCAGCAGCTTGTCCGGGACTAACTATGGCTACACCTTC

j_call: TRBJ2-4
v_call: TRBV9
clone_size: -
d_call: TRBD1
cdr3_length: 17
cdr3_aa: CASSPQQDRVTKNIQYF
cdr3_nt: TGTGCCAGCAGCCCCCAGCAGGACAGGGTCACCAAAAACATTCAGTACTTC

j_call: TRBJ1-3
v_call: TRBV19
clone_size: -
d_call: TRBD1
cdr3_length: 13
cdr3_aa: CASSTGQVSPIYF
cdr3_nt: TGTGCCAGTAGTACGGGACAGGTTTCCCCCATATATTTT

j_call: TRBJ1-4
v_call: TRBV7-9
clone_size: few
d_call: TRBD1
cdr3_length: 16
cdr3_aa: CASSSILGGFGEKLFF
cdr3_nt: TGTGCCAGCAGCTCAATTTTAGGGGGCTTTGGAGAAAAACTGTTTTTT

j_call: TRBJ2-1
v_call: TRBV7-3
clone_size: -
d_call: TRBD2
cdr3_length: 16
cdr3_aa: CASSLLAVTTYNEQFF
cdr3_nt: TGTGCCAGCAGCTTACTAGCGGTCACTACCTACAATGAGCAGTTCTTC

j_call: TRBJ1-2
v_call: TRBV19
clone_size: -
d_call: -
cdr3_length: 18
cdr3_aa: CASSSQGSWDTGNDGYTF
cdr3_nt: TGTGCCAGTAGTTCCCAAGGGTCGTGGGATACAGGGAACGATGGCTACACCTTC

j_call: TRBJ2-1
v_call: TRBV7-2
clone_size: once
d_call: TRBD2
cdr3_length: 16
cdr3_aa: CASSTNSGTSYNEQFF
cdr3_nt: TGTGCCAGCAGCACCAATTCCGGGACTAGCTACAATGAGCAGTTCTTC

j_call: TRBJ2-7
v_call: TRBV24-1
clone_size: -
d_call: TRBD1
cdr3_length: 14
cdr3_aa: CATSDPGTGDEQYF
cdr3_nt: TGTGCCACCAGTGACCCCGGGACAGGGGACGAGCAGTACTTC

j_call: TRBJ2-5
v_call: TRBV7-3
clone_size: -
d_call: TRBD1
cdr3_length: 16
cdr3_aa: CASSPSEDRGQLIQYF
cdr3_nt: TGTGCCAGCAGCCCATCAGAAGACAGGGGGCAATTGATCCAGTACTTC

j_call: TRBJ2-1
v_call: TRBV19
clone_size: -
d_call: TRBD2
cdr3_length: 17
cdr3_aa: CATRDRGLADGSNEQFF
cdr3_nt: TGTGCCACCAGGGACAGAGGACTAGCGGACGGTTCTAATGAGCAGTTCTTC

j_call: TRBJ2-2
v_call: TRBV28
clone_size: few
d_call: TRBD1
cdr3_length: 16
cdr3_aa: CASINPDRGITGELFF
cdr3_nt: TGTGCCAGCATCAACCCCGACAGGGGGATCACCGGGGAGCTGTTTTTT

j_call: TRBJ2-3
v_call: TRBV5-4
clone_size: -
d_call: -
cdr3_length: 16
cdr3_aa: CASSLKNRQGTDTQYF
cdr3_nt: TGTGCCAGCAGCTTGAAAAATCGGCAGGGAACAGATACGCAGTATTTT

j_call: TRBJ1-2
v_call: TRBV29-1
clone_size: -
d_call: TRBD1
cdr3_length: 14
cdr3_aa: CSAGVGQVDYGYTF
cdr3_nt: TGCAGCGCCGGGGTCGGACAGGTCGACTATGGCTACACCTTC

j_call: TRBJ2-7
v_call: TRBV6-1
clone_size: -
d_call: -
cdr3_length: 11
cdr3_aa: CASSELYEQYF
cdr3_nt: TGTGCCAGCAGTGAACTGTACGAGCAGTACTTC

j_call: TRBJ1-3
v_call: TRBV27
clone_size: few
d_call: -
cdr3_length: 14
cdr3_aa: CASSSGGNTDTIYF
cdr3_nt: TGTGCCAGCAGTTCTGGCGGGAATACGGACACCATATATTTT

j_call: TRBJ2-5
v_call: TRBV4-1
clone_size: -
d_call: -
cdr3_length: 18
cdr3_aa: CASSQGRWSGPSEETQYF
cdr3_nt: TGCGCCAGCAGCCAAGGACGCTGGAGCGGGCCAAGTGAGGAGACCCAGTACTTC

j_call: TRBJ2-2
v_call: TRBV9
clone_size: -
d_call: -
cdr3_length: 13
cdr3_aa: CASSPNDRGELFF
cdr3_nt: TGTGCCAGCAGCCCTAATGATCGCGGGGAGCTGTTTTTT